A selection of T cell receptor beta chains follows, all from one sample in a study of regulatory T cells in long-lasting Graves disease. TCRdb itself ran the multiplex PCR reads through MiXCR, one entry per CDR3 protein. The table records almost 450,000 distinct CDR3 sequences, 16% of them present only once. The sample was also linked to a second study, of T cells in Graves' hyperthyroidism and ophthalmopathy.

This sample comprised peripheral blood mononuclear cells (PBMCs), obtained at new diagnosis, from a patient treated with antithyroid drugs. The receptors come from a woman in her 30s with Graves disease. Both conserved end residues are part of each CDR3. The D gene is left open where the match is weak. Clone size is not always given. Where it is, it says once, few, many or a class for expanded clones.

>TRBJ2-3|TRBV6-1|TRBD2|many
CATGLAHSTDTQYF
TGTGCCACTGGACTAGCCCACAGCACAGATACGCAGTATTTT
>TRBJ1-2|TRBV7-2|NA|few
CASSPSRGLGYGYTF
TGTGCCAGCAGCCCCTCCCGGGGGCTGGGTTATGGCTACACCTTC
>TRBJ2-3|TRBV6-2/TRBV6-3|NA|many
CASSYGDLTDTQYF
TGTGCCAGCAGTTACGGGGACCTCACAGATACGCAGTATTTT
>TRBJ2-2|TRBV6-2/TRBV6-3|NA|many
CASGAPSSVLGELFF
TGTGCCAGCGGTGCCCCCTCTAGCGTCCTAGGGGAGCTGTTTTTT
>TRBJ2-7|TRBV14|NA|many
CASSLLGFIKPYEQYF
TGTGCCAGCAGCCTCCTCGGGTTCATAAAGCCCTACGAGCAGTACTTC
>TRBJ2-1|TRBV5-5|TRBD2|few
CASSALWVAGVNEQFF
TGTGCCAGCAGCGCATTGTGGGTAGCGGGAGTCAATGAGCAGTTCTTC
>TRBJ2-2|TRBV19|NA|NA
CASSIGFQGYTGELFF
TGTGCCAGTAGTATTGGGTTTCAGGGGTACACCGGGGAGCTGTTTTTT
>TRBJ2-7|TRBV2|NA|NA
CASSLGPRAYEQYF
TGTGCCAGCAGTCTGGGACCTAGAGCCTACGAGCAGTACTTC
>TRBJ2-7|TRBV2|TRBD1|many
CASSPTTGGEQYF
TGTGCCAGCAGCCCTACCACAGGGGGCGAGCAGTACTTC
>TRBJ2-1|TRBV7-2|TRBD2|few
CASSSRGRGRVGYNEQFF
TGTGCCAGCAGCTCGAGAGGGAGGGGCCGGGTGGGCTACAATGAGCAGTTCTTC
>TRBJ2-2|TRBV2|TRBD2|many
CASTGKAGANTGELFF
TGTGCCAGCACAGGGAAAGCGGGAGCTAACACCGGGGAGCTGTTTTTT
>TRBJ2-7|TRBV3-1|NA|many
CASSQRGEAYEQYF
TGTGCCAGCAGCCAAAGGGGCGAGGCCTACGAGCAGTACTTC
>TRBJ2-7|TRBV10-3|TRBD2|many
CAIKLAGGSYEQYF
TGTGCCATCAAACTAGCGGGAGGGAGCTACGAGCAGTACTTC
>TRBJ2-5|TRBV11-2|NA|many
CASTQRVVETQYF
TGTGCCAGCACCCAGCGGGTGGTAGAGACCCAGTACTTC
>TRBJ2-1|TRBV10-3|TRBD2|many
CAIRTSGSDEQFF
TGTGCCATCAGGACTAGCGGGAGCGATGAGCAGTTCTTC
>TRBJ1-4|TRBV19|TRBD1|few
CASRLTGDEKLFF
TGTGCCAGTAGATTGACAGGGGACGAAAAACTGTTTTTT
>TRBJ1-1|TRBV6-4|NA|few
CASISQGNTEAFF
TGTGCCAGTATATCACAGGGGAACACTGAAGCTTTCTTT
>TRBJ2-5|TRBV20-1|TRBD2|NA
CSAIAGGPQETQYF
TGCAGTGCTATTGCGGGAGGGCCCCAAGAGACCCAGTACTTC
>TRBJ2-1|TRBV7-6|NA|many
CASSFRENYEQFF
TGTGCCAGCAGCTTCCGGGAGAACTATGAGCAGTTCTTC
>TRBJ2-1|TRBV19|NA|NA
CASSPATPLSSYNEQFF
TGTGCCAGTAGTCCGGCGACACCGCTCAGCTCCTACAATGAGCAGTTCTTC
>TRBJ1-5|TRBV20-1|NA|many
CSARDYNPEGLYSNQPQHF
TGCAGTGCTAGAGATTACAACCCAGAGGGCCTTTATAGCAATCAGCCCCAGCATTTT
>TRBJ2-7|TRBV6-6|NA|NA
CASSYSPYEQYF
TGTGCCAGCAGTTACTCGCCCTACGAGCAGTACTTC
>TRBJ2-3|TRBV20-1|TRBD2|few
CSPGGEGLTDTQYF
TGCAGTCCGGGAGGAGAGGGCCTCACAGATACGCAGTATTTT
>TRBJ2-5|TRBV20-1|TRBD1|many
CSADRGRETQYF
TGCAGTGCGGACAGGGGGCGAGAGACCCAGTACTTC
>TRBJ2-7|TRBV28|NA|many
CATLPGPQRGEQYF
TGTGCCACCCTCCCCGGTCCTCAACGGGGCGAGCAGTACTTC
>TRBJ2-2|TRBV5-1|NA|many
CASSLGSVGELFF
TGCGCCAGCAGCTTGGGCTCAGTCGGGGAGCTGTTTTTT
>TRBJ1-2|TRBV6-5|NA|NA
CASSYSIDPSLGTTKGAYGYTF
TGTGCCAGCAGTTACTCGATCGACCCGTCGCTCGGGACAACCAAAGGAGCCTATGGCTACACCTTC
>TRBJ2-5|TRBV7-2|TRBD1|many
CASSKDRGMETQYF
TGTGCCAGCAGCAAGGACAGGGGGATGGAGACCCAGTACTTC
>TRBJ2-7|TRBV9|NA|NA
CASSVDSSSLYEQYF
TGTGCCAGCAGCGTAGACAGTTCCAGCCTCTACGAGCAGTACTTC
>TRBJ2-7|TRBV7-2|TRBD2|many
CASSPGGGGSHEQYF
TGTGCCAGCAGCCCCGGGGGGGGAGGATCCCACGAGCAGTACTTC
>TRBJ2-3|TRBV7-6|NA|many
CASSQPLTDTQYF
TGTGCCAGCAGCCAACCCCTCACAGATACGCAGTATTTT
>TRBJ2-2|TRBV7-9|NA|many
CASNLVAGELFF
TGTGCCAGCAACTTAGTAGCCGGGGAGCTGTTTTTT
>TRBJ2-7|TRBV7-6|TRBD2|many
CASSLEAAGGVEQYF
TGTGCCAGCAGCTTAGAAGCGGCGGGAGGTGTCGAGCAGTACTTC
>TRBJ2-2|TRBV7-9|NA|few
CASSGRRANTGELFF
TGTGCCAGCAGCGGCCGACGGGCGAACACCGGGGAGCTGTTTTTT
>TRBJ2-1|TRBV27|TRBD2|NA
CASSLFGTSGSGVRNEQFF
TGTGCCAGCAGTTTATTCGGGACTAGCGGGAGTGGGGTGAGGAATGAGCAGTTCTTC
>TRBJ2-7|TRBV4-3|NA|few
CASSQADGYEQYF
TGCGCCAGCAGCCAGGCTGACGGCTACGAGCAGTACTTC
>TRBJ2-3|TRBV5-8|NA|few
CASSRPGTPSTDTQYF
TGTGCCAGCAGCCGGCCCGGGACACCAAGCACAGATACGCAGTATTTT
>TRBJ2-7|TRBV20-1|NA|NA
CSAPGKRGPTYEQYF
TGCAGTGCTCCTGGAAAGAGGGGACCGACCTACGAGCAGTACTTC
>TRBJ2-2|TRBV9|TRBD2|NA
CASSIGLAGVNTGELFF
TGTGCCAGCAGCATCGGACTAGCGGGGGTAAACACCGGGGAGCTGTTTTTT
>TRBJ2-2|TRBV12-3/TRBV12-4|TRBD1|NA
CASSLSVGGWNTGELFF
TGTGCCAGCAGTTTAAGCGTAGGGGGCTGGAACACCGGGGAGCTGTTTTTT
>TRBJ1-2|TRBV7-9|NA|many
CASSKGKVYGYTF
TGTGCCAGCAGCAAGGGGAAGGTCTATGGCTACACCTTC
>TRBJ2-2|TRBV27|TRBD2|few
CAVGLAGVLPGELFF
TGTGCCGTTGGACTAGCGGGAGTTTTACCCGGGGAGCTGTTTTTT
>TRBJ2-1|TRBV6-2/TRBV6-3|NA|many
CASSYGDERNEQFF
TGTGCCAGCAGTTACGGGGACGAACGAAATGAGCAGTTCTTC
>TRBJ2-2|TRBV18|NA|many
CASSPASGGGTGELFF
TGTGCCAGCTCACCTGCTAGCGGAGGGGGAACCGGGGAGCTGTTTTTT
>TRBJ2-7|TRBV6-2/TRBV6-3|NA|many
CASSYSIEYEQYF
TGTGCCAGCAGTTACTCGATAGAGTACGAGCAGTACTTC
>TRBJ1-4|TRBV5-8|NA|few
CASSPADGGAGEKLFF
TGTGCCAGCAGCCCGGCAGATGGGGGGGCTGGTGAAAAACTGTTTTTT
>TRBJ1-3|TRBV12-3/TRBV12-4|NA|NA
CASSLARDTTGNTIYF
TGTGCCAGCAGTTTAGCGAGGGATACCACTGGAAACACCATATATTTT
>TRBJ2-1|TRBV2|TRBD1|many
CASSVGDRGLDEQFF
TGTGCCAGCAGTGTAGGGGACAGGGGGCTCGATGAGCAGTTCTTC
>TRBJ2-2|TRBV7-9|TRBD2|many
CASSSLGGGRNTGELFF
TGTGCCAGCAGCTCCCTCGGGGGGGGCCGGAACACCGGGGAGCTGTTTTTT
>TRBJ2-4|TRBV3-1|NA|NA
CASSQEGGIAKNIQYF
TGTGCCAGCAGCCAAGAGGGCGGGATAGCCAAAAACATTCAGTACTTC
>TRBJ2-3|TRBV20-1|TRBD2|NA
CSAPTSGRAILADTQYF
TGCAGTGCCCCTACTAGCGGGAGGGCCATCTTGGCAGATACGCAGTATTTT
>TRBJ2-7|TRBV30|NA|many
CASNLGLTSYEQYF
TGTGCCTCAAACCTCGGACTGACCTCCTACGAGCAGTACTTC
>TRBJ1-2|TRBV30|NA|many
CAWTGDTLGYTF
TGTGCCTGGACAGGGGATACTCTTGGCTACACCTTC
>TRBJ1-4|TRBV5-5|NA|many
CASIRGVVATNEKLFF
TGTGCCAGCATCCGAGGGGTGGTGGCGACTAATGAAAAACTGTTTTTT
>TRBJ2-7|TRBV20-1|TRBD2|many
CSARHNRDYQHEQYF
TGCAGTGCTAGACACAACCGGGACTACCAGCACGAGCAGTACTTC
>TRBJ2-3|TRBV24-1|NA|NA
CATSDFGRTDTQYF
TGTGCCACCAGTGATTTCGGCCGAACAGATACGCAGTATTTT
>TRBJ2-2|TRBV9|TRBD2|few
CASSVTLAGGTGELFF
TGTGCCAGCAGCGTAACACTAGCGGGAGGCACCGGGGAGCTGTTTTTT
>TRBJ1-1|TRBV28|NA|many
CASSLLGLGGETEAFF
TGTGCCAGCAGTTTATTGGGTTTGGGGGGGGAGACTGAAGCTTTCTTT
>TRBJ2-3|TRBV6-1|TRBD2|many
CASSDAAGGRSYRTDTQYF
TGTGCCAGCAGTGATGCCGCGGGAGGGCGGTCGTATAGGACAGATACGCAGTATTTT